These 10 T cell receptor beta chains came from one sample sequenced in a study of response to subunit inactivated influenza vaccine. TCRdb passed the RT-PCR reads through MiXCR, listing each CDR3 protein once. The sample has fewer than 650,000 distinct CDR3 sequences, over 10% seen once. The specimen comprised PBMCs from blood, sampled about 40 days after vaccination. The receptors originated from a man in his fifties or sixties who received an inactivated influenza vaccine.

This clonotype turned up a few times. The rearrangement uses TRBV29-1 and TRBJ2-3, with TRBD2 identical over 8 bases. This CDR3 has 14 residues. J was trimmed by 8 bases and V by 1 base; bases with no gene match: 8. The germline gives CDR1 SQVTM, CDR2 ANQGSEA. The CDR3 bases are TGCAGCGTTGAAGCAGCCAGCGGGAGAGGTACGCAGTATTTT. The encoded protein is CSVEAASGRGTQYF.

V and J are TRBV28 and TRBJ2-5; D possibly matches TRBD1 or TRBD2 (5 bases each). Germline CDR1 reads MDHEN; CDR2 reads SYDVKM. This CDR3 contains 14 residues. V gave up 10 bases and J gave up 4 bases, with 19 bases separating them. The CDR3: CATSRQGVRETQYF. The CDR3 DNA is TGTGCCACCTCTAGGCAGGGAGTTAGAGAGACCCAGTACTTC.

This clonotype was seen ten or more times. The chain recombines TRBV3-1 with TRBJ1-1; TRBD1 matches 7 bases. CDR1 and CDR2 (germline): LGHDT, YNNKEL (reference sequence). With V trimmed by 3 bases and J by 1 base, 11 bases remained unmatched. The CDR3 has 17 residues. The CDR3 loop reads CASSHHTTTGKNTEAFF. In DNA, the CDR3 is TGTGCCAGCAGCCACCACACAACGACAGGGAAGAACACTGAAGCTTTCTTT.

This clonotype appeared a few times. V gene TRBV12-3 or TRBV12-4 combines with J gene TRBJ2-5; the D is unclear. The germline V and J ends were trimmed by 5 bases and 5 bases, with 9 bases remaining between them. The CDR3 runs 12 residues. The CDR3 sequence is CASSQSPETQYF. The CDR3 DNA reads TGTGCCAGCAGTCAGTCGCCGGAGACCCAGTACTTC.

The chain carries TRBV4-1 and TRBJ1-4; D gene uncertain. The CDR3 loop spans 14 amino acids. From germline, CDR1 is MGHRA and CDR2 YSYEKL. The germline V and J ends were trimmed by 3 bases and 3 bases, with 8 bases remaining between them. CDR3 DNA: TGCGCCAGCAGCCACACCCCAGCTAATGAAAAACTGTTTTTT. It yields the protein CASSHTPANEKLFF.

This chain connects TRBV6-2 or TRBV6-3 to TRBJ2-1; D might be TRBD1 or TRBD2, each matching 5 bases. The V gene's germline CDR1 is MNHEY and CDR2 SVGEGT. The germline V and J ends were trimmed by 2 bases and 6 bases, with 32 bases remaining between them. The CDR3 extends over 21 amino acids. The CDR3 protein is CASSYGARRPFTDRVGNEQFF. CDR3 DNA sequence: TGTGCCAGCAGTTACGGGGCACGGAGGCCATTTACAGATAGGGTAGGCAATGAGCAGTTCTTC.

This clonotype was seen only a few times. V and J are TRBV9 and TRBJ2-1; 7 bases are a match to TRBD1. The germline gives CDR1 SGDLS, CDR2 YYNGEE. This CDR3 is 14 amino acids long. V shed 2 bases and J 9 bases; nucleotides not matched to a gene: 8. The CDR3 DNA reads as TGTGCCAGCAGCGTTAGGGTAGGGGGCACTGAGCAGTTCTTC. Protein: CASSVRVGGTEQFF.

This clonotype was detected many times. The gene calls are TRBV28 and TRBJ2-1; 9 bases agree with TRBD1. Trimming at V came to 5 bases and at J to 8 bases, leaving 10 bases not matched to a gene. The CDR3 spans 15 residues. Per germline, CDR1 MDHEN and CDR2 SYDVKM. This CDR3 is CASSKGTGSVDEQFF. Here the CDR3 DNA reads TGTGCCAGCAGTAAGGGGACAGGGTCGGTCGATGAGCAGTTCTTC.

This clonotype was found a few times. The chain couples TRBV12-3 or TRBV12-4 to TRBJ2-2, with D perhaps given as TRBD1 or TRBD2 (5 bases each). With 4 bases removed from V and 1 base from J, the gap between germline ends came to 10 bases. The CDR3 runs to 15 residues. The CDR3 sequence: CASSWGTVNTGELFF. In DNA, the CDR3 is TGTGCCAGCAGTTGGGGGACGGTGAACACCGGGGAGCTGTTTTTT.

This clonotype has just a few counts. The chain uses TRBV29-1 and TRBJ2-6; D gene ambiguous. The V gene's germline CDR1 is SQVTM and CDR2 ANQGSEA. The CDR3 extends over 16 amino acids. V lost 4 bases and J lost 0, with 13 bases in between. The CDR3 loop reads CSVGGLASSGANVLTF. The DNA for the CDR3 is TGCAGCGTTGGTGGGCTGGCAAGCTCTGGGGCCAACGTCCTGACTTTC.